The source of this T cell receptor (beta chain) is a study of OX40 agonist ivuxolimab in advanced cancers. The study in broad terms: The costimulatory receptor OX40 (CD134) was targeted by ivuxolimab, a fully human IgG2 agonistic monoclonal antibody. The purpose of peripheral TCRbeta sequencing was to test whether ivuxolimab changed TCR sequence diversity and led to clonal T-cell expansion. Partial responses were achieved by three dose-escalation patients, of whom one had hepatocellular carcinoma and two had cutaneous melanoma. Patients were allowed to have had prior anti-PD-1, anti-PD-L1 or anti-CTLA-4 therapy, and more than 35% of the dose-escalation patients had been treated with checkpoint inhibitors. Among the roughly 50 dose-escalation patients, around 20 had hepatocellular carcinoma, 15 or so melanoma, 9 renal cell carcinoma and 9 head and neck cancer. The paper reports the monotherapy dose-escalation portion (N of about 54 patients) of the phase I ivuxolimab trial. In the dose-escalation cohort, 82.7% of patients were male, and the mean age was approximately 60 years with a range of 23 to 79. Intravenous ivuxolimab was administered to patients every 2 weeks at six dose levels: 0.01, 0.1, 0.3, 1.5, 3 and 10 mg/kg.

The paper as a whole reports these results and caveats: The antigen specificity of the peripheral T cells that underwent clonal expansion was not determined. Low levels of normalized T-cell clonal expansion were also shown by some nonresponding patients. After ivuxolimab, expanded clones were on average more numerous among CD8+ T cells than among CD4+ T cells. In the 0.1-3.0 mg/kg groups, partial responders had among the lowest normalized peripheral clonal expansion, particularly in CD8+ T cells. At doses of 0.1 to 3.0 mg/kg, clonal expansion of both CD4+ and CD8+ T cells in blood was seen between baseline and week 6.

Genomic DNA was extracted from sorted cells for sequencing of the TCRbeta CDR3 region. The immunoSEQ Assay was used to sequence the TCRbeta CDR3 regions. The immuneACCESS repertoire file appears here via TCRdb, limited to in-frame rearrangements. These files lack a portion of the clones; in checked studies, under half of the deficit traces to unresolved V genes, and the cause of the others is not known. This sample is represented by 100,000 or so clones; 70% to 90% of them were singletons. In total, the top ten clones hold about 2% of the sample. Patients with autoimmune disease history or receiving systemic immunosuppression were excluded from the trial. Peripheral blood for TCR sequencing was collected from all dose cohorts at baseline, on cycle 4 day 1, and on cycle 7 day 1. Samples were obtained from an open-label, multicenter, first-in-human phase I dose-escalation trial of ivuxolimab. Adults with locally advanced or metastatic head and neck squamous cell, hepatocellular, melanoma or renal cell carcinoma were enrolled in the trial. Before TCR sequencing, CD4+ and CD8+ T cells were separately sorted from peripheral blood.

The CDR3 covers 13 residues, taking in both the cysteine and the phenylalanine. This entry keeps only the CDR3 DNA: 39 bases, framed from base 1. CDR1 and CDR2 were assigned from the germline V gene as SGHTA and FQGTGA. The junction carries 8 bases between V and J, which are trimmed by 4 bases and 1 base respectively. As regards this clone: No cognate antigen has been identified for it. Base-call qualities are not available, and no considerably larger clone is one nucleotide away.

The receptor was isolated from an adult with an advanced solid tumor such as melanoma, head and neck, liver or kidney cancer. The sample was CD4+ or CD8+ T cells sorted from blood, taken in a trial of the OX40 agonist ivuxolimab. The rearranged chain carries TRBV7-3 and TRBJ2-7, and perhaps TRBD1 as D gene, on 6 matching bases. In nucleotides, the sequence is TGTGCCAGCAGCTCGACAGGTTCCTACGAGCAGTACTTC. Translated, it reads CASSSTGSYEQYF.